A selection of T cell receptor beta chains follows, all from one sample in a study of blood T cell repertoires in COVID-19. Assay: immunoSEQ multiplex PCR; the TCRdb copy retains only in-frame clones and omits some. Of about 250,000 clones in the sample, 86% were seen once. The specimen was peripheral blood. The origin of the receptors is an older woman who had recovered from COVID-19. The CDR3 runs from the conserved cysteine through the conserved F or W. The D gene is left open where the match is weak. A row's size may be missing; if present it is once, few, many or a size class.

CASSQGHSGAPDTQYF,TGTGCCAGCAGCCAGGGTCATAGCGGGGCCCCAGATACGCAGTATTTT,TRBD2,TRBJ2-3,once,TRBV4-2
CASSLELTVGTEAFF,TGTGCCAGCAGCTTGGAATTGACAGTCGGCACTGAAGCTTTCTTT,-,TRBJ1-1,-,TRBV5-4
CASSSPVGQGAVIYSPLHF,TGTGCCAGCAGCTCCCCGGTGGGACAGGGGGCAGTGATTTATTCACCCCTCCACTTT,TRBD1,TRBJ1-6,-,TRBV28
CASSQDRESPKPQHF,TGTGCCAGCAGCCAAGATCGTGAGAGCCCCAAGCCCCAGCATTTT,-,TRBJ1-5,-,TRBV4-2
CASSPTVPYGYTF,TGTGCCAGCAGCCCTACAGTCCCTTATGGCTACACCTTC,-,TRBJ1-2,-,TRBV7-8
CASSLRSNWNTEAFF,TGTGCCAGCAGTTTACGGTCTAATTGGAACACTGAAGCTTTCTTT,-,TRBJ1-1,-,TRBV28
CASSLQGGSNQPQHF,TGTGCCAGCAGCTTGCAGGGAGGGAGCAATCAGCCCCAGCATTTT,-,TRBJ1-5,-,TRBV7-9
CASSLTPPGLGVVDEQFF,TGTGCCAGCAGCTTAACCCCGCCGGGACTAGGGGTTGTGGATGAGCAGTTCTTC,TRBD2,TRBJ2-1,-,TRBV7-3
CASSLEGLATNEQFF,TGTGCCAGCAGCTTAGAAGGACTAGCAACAAATGAGCAGTTCTTC,TRBD2,TRBJ2-1,-,TRBV11-3
CASSGSTSTDTQYF,TGTGCCAGTAGTGGCTCGACTAGCACAGATACGCAGTATTTT,-,TRBJ2-3,-,TRBV19
CASSATRDTSTLETQYF,TGTGCCAGCAGCGCCACAAGGGACACCTCAACCCTGGAGACCCAGTACTTC,-,TRBJ2-5,-,TRBV9